These 8 T cell receptor beta chains share one sample of origin, sequenced in a study of immune evolution from preneoplasia to lung adenocarcinoma. Data came from immunoSEQ multiplex PCR; TCRdb stores just in-frame clones and leaves some out. The sample carries approximately 7,200 clones, around 85% recorded once. The sequenced sample consisted of FFPE minimally invasive lung adenocarcinoma tissue. All receptors come from a person aged 80 or over with lung adenocarcinoma.

This clone occurred a few times. The V gene is TRBV7-8, the J gene TRBJ2-3; 15 nucleotides align to TRBD2. The CDR3 covers 15 residues. V shed 4 bases, J shed 7 bases, and the junction held 3 bases outside the gene matches. Germline V lookup: CDR1 SGHVS, CDR2 FQNEAQ. The DNA of the CDR3 is TGTGCCAGCAGCTGGGGACTAGCGGGGGGTAATACGCAGTATTTT. This encodes CASSWGLAGGNTQYF.

CDR3 loop: CASSPGTGMQTQYF. CDR3 DNA: TGTGCCAGCAGCCCAGGGACAGGGATGCAGACCCAGTACTTC. This chain links TRBV5-8 with TRBJ2-5, with 9 bases identical to TRBD1. Germline CDR1 is SGHTS and CDR2 is YDEGEE. The CDR3 length is 14 residues. V trimming: 4 bases; J trimming: 6 bases; junction bases outside the gene matches: 7.

The rearrangement links TRBV27 to TRBJ2-3; 9 bases map to TRBD1. The germline gives CDR1 MNHEY, CDR2 SMNVEV (reference sequence). With V trimmed by 4 bases and J by 5 bases, 7 bases remained unmatched. The CDR3 consists of 15 residues. The CDR3 bases are TGTGCCAGCAGTTCCCTCCTGGACAGGGGAGATACGCAGTATTTT. Encoded protein: CASSSLLDRGDTQYF.

The chain is built from TRBV28 and TRBJ1-4; D possibly corresponds to TRBD1 (5 bases). V lost 6 bases, J lost 7 bases, and 9 bases lay in between. This CDR3 comprises 12 residues. Germline V gene sequence: CDR1 MDHEN, CDR2 SYDVKM. CDR3 DNA: TGTGCCAGCAGCGACAGTGTTGAAAAACTGTTTTTT. This encodes CASSDSVEKLFF.

By sample fraction, this clone is large (0.1 to 1%). The genes are TRBV6-1 and TRBJ1-5; D uncertain. The germline gives CDR1 MNHNS, CDR2 SASEGT. The CDR3 consists of 14 residues. The ends were cut back, 2 bases at V and 1 base at J, with 6 bases in the middle. CDR3 DNA sequence: TGTGCCAGCAGTGAAAAAGTGAGCAATCAGCCCCAGCATTTT. It is translated as CASSEKVSNQPQHF.

J is TRBJ2-1 and V is TRBV9, with 7 bases fitting TRBD1. CDR1 is SGDLS and CDR2 is YYNGEE in the germline V gene. The junction had 14 bases not matched to a gene; V was cut back by 3 bases and J by 2 bases. The CDR3 has 18 residues. The CDR3 nucleotides read TGTGCCAGCAGCGCGACCTTCCCGGGACAGTCGACCTACAATGAGCAGTTCTTC. As protein: CASSATFPGQSTYNEQFF.

The chain joins TRBV5-4 to TRBJ2-5, with no clear D. Near its end, the DNA agrees better with TRBJ2-7, so the J call may be wrong. Germline V CDR1 and CDR2: SGHNT, YYREEE (reference sequence). CDR3 size: 14 residues. The CDR3 region has the DNA TGTGCCAGCAGCGTGTGGACCCATACCTACGAGCAGTACTTC. This encodes CASSVWTHTYEQYF.

V is TRBV11-3 and J is TRBJ2-1; D remains unclear. CDR1 is SGHNT, CDR2 YENEEA, per germline. The CDR3 totals 13 residues. V was pared by 5 bases and J by 5 bases, with 10 bases between. The CDR3 bases are TGTGCCAGCAGCGCAACCGATGACAATGAGCAGTTCTTC. Translating it yields CASSATDDNEQFF.